This TCR beta chain was retrieved from a study of cytomegalovirus exposure and HLA in healthy donors. There are a few counts of this clone. The PCR was carried out with 60 Vbeta primers and 13 Jbeta primers. Data came from immunoSEQ multiplex PCR; TCRdb stores just in-frame clones and leaves some out. Seen here are over 100,000 clones, 76% observed once, and the top ten hold roughly 8%. The germline CDR1 and CDR2 sequences are MNHNY and SVGAGI (reference sequence). With 6 bases clipped from V and 4 bases from J, the junction kept 3 bases outside the gene matches. The CDR3 contains 13 residues. The V and J genes are TRBV6-6 and TRBJ2-1, with TRBD2 matching 7 bases. This clonotype originated in a woman in her fifties or sixties in good health and CMV-seropositive. Sequenced material: PBMCs. CDR3 loop: CASSPGGYNEQFF. The CDR3 bases are TGTGCCAGCAGCCCCGGGGGGTACAATGAGCAGTTCTTC.